The T cell receptor (beta chain) described here comes from a study of blood T cells in healthy people across ages. Study-wide findings and caveats: Getting older went along with TCR beta diversity per million T cells dropping roughly linearly.

CDR1 MNHEY and CDR2 SVGAGI come from the germline V gene. Trimming removed 4 bases from V and 2 bases from J; junction bases left unmatched: 4. CDR3 length: 15 amino acids. As concerns this clonotype: The antigen is not known.

A sample-barcoded 5' primer and a J-beta primer mix were used in a second PCR of roughly 6 to 12 cycles. TCRdb called the 5' RACE reads again in MiXCR, with one record for every CDR3 protein. The data contain 800,000 or so distinct CDR3 sequences, just under 25% of them seen just once; the ten biggest clones take up approximately 4%. Separately, the same data were catalogued under a study of T cells of mothers and their children.

The chain combines TRBV6-5 with TRBJ1-2; the match to TRBD1 covers 10 bases. The source of this sequence is a boy under 18 in good health. Material for sequencing was blood. The CDR3 is CASSSTGQGNYGYTF. The CDR3 DNA is TGTGCCAGCAGTTCCACGGGACAGGGGAACTATGGCTACACCTTC.